The rows below give T cell receptor beta chains drawn from one sample of a study of identifying expanded T cells in peripheral blood. Measured with immunoSEQ multiplex PCR; TCRdb has only the in-frame clones, and not every one. The sample shows tens of thousands of clones, 70% to 90% of them seen only once. Sequenced sample: blood. The receptors derive from a person between 18 and 75 years old in good health. CDR3s include the opening cysteine and the closing phenylalanine or tryptophan. The D gene is left open where the match is weak. The size entry is marked missing in some rows and otherwise reads once, few, many or a size class.

TRBD1	TRBV7-9	TRBJ2-5	NA	TGTGCCAGCAGCTTAGCTAGGGGGCGCGTACTGCTCGGAGAGACCCAGTACTTC	CASSLARGRVLLGETQYF
NA	TRBV7-2	TRBJ1-2	once	TGTGCCAGCAGCTTATTTGAAGGGACTCACTATGGCTACACCTTC	CASSLFEGTHYGYTF
TRBD1	TRBV30	TRBJ2-7	NA	TGTGCCTGGAGCCGGGACAGTGGATACTACGAGCAGTACTTC	CAWSRDSGYYEQYF
NA	TRBV7-9	TRBJ1-3	NA	TGTGCCAGCAGTTCCGACCCCCGGCCTGGAAACACCATATATTTT	CASSSDPRPGNTIYF
NA	TRBV6-5	TRBJ1-1	NA	TGTGCCAGCAGTTATCGCGCGAACACTGAAGCTTTCTTT	CASSYRANTEAFF
TRBD1	TRBV7-3	TRBJ2-1	NA	TGTGCCAGCAGCTTAACGGGACAGGGCATAGGTGAGCAGTTCTTC	CASSLTGQGIGEQFF
NA	TRBV5-1	TRBJ2-2	NA	TGCGCCAGCAGCTTGCAGATACAAAACGGGGAGCTGTTTTTT	CASSLQIQNGELFF
NA	TRBV7-2	TRBJ2-7	NA	TGTGCCAGCAGCTTAGGAGGATACGACGAGCAGTACTTC	CASSLGGYDEQYF
NA	TRBV9	TRBJ1-1	once	TGTGCCAGCAGCACAGGGCCGGGTAACACTGAAGCTTTCTTT	CASSTGPGNTEAFF
NA	TRBV27	TRBJ2-5	NA	TGTGCCAGCCATAAAGGGGCTGGAGAGACCCAGTACTTC	CASHKGAGETQYF
TRBD1	TRBV14	TRBJ2-7	NA	TGTGCCAGCAGCAAACGGGGGACAGGCGACTACGAGCAGTACTTC	CASSKRGTGDYEQYF
NA	TRBV13	TRBJ1-1	NA	TGTGCCAGCAGCTCCTCACAGGGAGGGAACACTGAAGCTTTCTTT	CASSSSQGGNTEAFF
NA	TRBV6-5	TRBJ2-7	NA	TGTGCCAGCAGTTACGGGGGGACAGCCGAGCAGTACTTC	CASSYGGTAEQYF
NA	TRBV19	TRBJ1-2	NA	TGTGCCAGTAGTTTTATCCAGGGGAGTTTTGGCTACACCTTC	CASSFIQGSFGYTF
NA	TRBV4-3	TRBJ2-3	NA	TGCGCCAGCAGCCAAGATCTCGGTTCGGCGGAGCTAAGCACAGATACGCAGTATTTT	CASSQDLGSAELSTDTQYF
TRBD1	TRBV30	TRBJ1-3	NA	TGTGCCTGGGCGACAGGGCTGAACACCATATATTTT	CAWATGLNTIYF
TRBD1	TRBV6-5	TRBJ2-5	NA	TGTGCCAGCAGCCGGACAGGGGACGGAGGGGAGACCCAGTACTTC	CASSRTGDGGETQYF
NA	TRBV2	TRBJ1-3	once	TGTGCCTGTCGACTTGAGTCGGGAAACACCATATATTTT	CACRLESGNTIYF
NA	TRBV11-2	TRBJ1-6	NA	TGTGCCAGCAGCTTAGGGGGGGGGACGGTTTGGTCACCCCTCCACTTT	CASSLGGGTVWSPLHF
NA	TRBV5-6	TRBJ1-2	NA	TGTGCCAGCAGCACCGACAGCCAGCTAGACTATGGCTACACCTTC	CASSTDSQLDYGYTF
TRBD2	TRBV7-9	TRBJ2-1	NA	TGTGCCAGCAGCCCATCGATAGCGGGAAAGCAGTTCTTC	CASSPSIAGKQFF
TRBD1	TRBV5-8	TRBJ2-6	once	TGTGCCAGCCCCACCGGGACAGGGGTGACTGGGGCCAACGTCCTGACTTTC	CASPTGTGVTGANVLTF
TRBD1	TRBV19	TRBJ1-1	few	TGTGCCAGTATCGGGACAGGGAGAACTGAAGCTTTCTTT	CASIGTGRTEAFF
NA	TRBV7-6	TRBJ2-7	NA	TGTGCCAGTAAAAGGGGGCGGGGGCCATCCTACGAGCAGTACTTC	CASKRGRGPSYEQYF
NA	TRBV2	TRBJ1-5	NA	TGTGCCAGCAGTGTAGTTCGGGGGATGCAGGTTGTTGGTGGCAATCAGCCCCAGCATTTT	CASSVVRGMQVVGGNQPQHF
NA	TRBV14	TRBJ2-2	NA	TGTGCCAGCAGCCTCCTCCGGGGCACCGGGGAGCTGTTTTTT	CASSLLRGTGELFF
NA	TRBV15	TRBJ2-5	NA	TGTGCCACCAGCAGGGAGATACCAGGGACCCAAGAGACCCAGTACTTC	CATSREIPGTQETQYF
NA	TRBV5-4	TRBJ1-1	once	TGTGCCAGCAGCTTGGAACCGACAGCGAGGGGGTCTGAAGCTTTCTTT	CASSLEPTARGSEAFF
TRBD1	TRBV30	TRBJ1-2	NA	TGTGCCTGGAGTGTTCGACTACAGGGGAATGGCTACACCTTC	CAWSVRLQGNGYTF
NA	TRBV19	TRBJ2-1	many	TGTGCCAGTAGTGACGTAGTCTACAATGAGCAGTTCTTC	CASSDVVYNEQFF
NA	TRBV2	TRBJ2-1	NA	TGTGCCAGCAGTTTCAATCGCAACTACAATGAGCAGTTCTTC	CASSFNRNYNEQFF
NA	TRBV27	TRBJ1-2	NA	TGTGCCAGCAGTTTATCAGGCGGGGCGGGTGGCTACACCTTC	CASSLSGGAGGYTF
NA	TRBV11-2	TRBJ1-6	once	TGTGCCAGCAGCTTATTGGGTAGCTCCTATAATTCACCCCTCCACTTT	CASSLLGSSYNSPLHF
NA	TRBV6-1	TRBJ2-4	NA	TGTGCCAGCAGTAAATCAGGGTTAAACATTCAGTACTTC	CASSKSGLNIQYF
NA	TRBV5-6	TRBJ2-5	once	TGTGCCAGCAGCTGGTCGGGGGAGCAGTACTTC	CASSWSGEQYF
NA	TRBV18	TRBJ1-6	NA	TGTGCCAGCTCACCATATGCCGGGACGAGGGATTCACCCCTCCACTTT	CASSPYAGTRDSPLHF
TRBD1	TRBV7-2	TRBJ1-2	NA	TGTGCCAGCAGCTTAACCCGGACAGGGAACTATGGCTACACCTTC	CASSLTRTGNYGYTF
NA	TRBV27	TRBJ2-3	NA	TGTGCCAGCAGTCTAAGGAGGGGAACAGATACGCAGTATTTT	CASSLRRGTDTQYF
NA	TRBV19	TRBJ1-6	once	TGTGCCAGTAGTACGGGGAACAATTCACCCCTCCACTTT	CASSTGNNSPLHF
NA	TRBV18	TRBJ2-4	NA	TGTGCCAGCTCACGACCAATAGAAGCCAAAAACATTCAGTACTTC	CASSRPIEAKNIQYF
NA	TRBV7-2	TRBJ2-3	NA	TGTGCCAGCAGCTCTGCGGCGGGACTCACAGATACGCAGTATTTT	CASSSAAGLTDTQYF
NA	TRBV18	TRBJ1-4	NA	TGTGCCAGCTCACCACCAGCAGTATCAAATGAAAAACTGTTTTTT	CASSPPAVSNEKLFF
NA	TRBV9	TRBJ2-1	NA	TGTGCCAGCAGCGTAGGAGACAATGAGCAGTTCTTC	CASSVGDNEQFF
TRBD1	TRBV7-8	TRBJ2-6	NA	TGTGCCAGCAGCCAAGACAGGGTTCCTGGGGCCAACGTCCTGACTTTC	CASSQDRVPGANVLTF
NA	TRBV7-2	TRBJ1-6	NA	TGTGCCAGCAGCTCAACCGGACGGTATAATTCACCCCTCCACTTT	CASSSTGRYNSPLHF
NA	TRBV5-1	TRBJ2-5	NA	TGCGCCAGCAGCTTGGACAGGGTAAAACAAGAGACCCAGTACTTC	CASSLDRVKQETQYF
NA	TRBV18	TRBJ1-2	NA	TGTGCCAGCTCACCTCCCGGGGGTCCGGTAAACTATGGCTACACCTTC	CASSPPGGPVNYGYTF
NA	TRBV6-6	TRBJ2-5	NA	TGTGCCAGCAGTTACTCGAACCCGGAGACCCAGTACTTC	CASSYSNPETQYF